This T cell receptor beta chain was sequenced for a study of blood T cell repertoires in COVID-19. The CDR3 has 16 residues. V shed 5 bases, J shed 2 bases, and the junction held 9 bases outside the gene matches. Germline CDR1 SGHDT, CDR2 YYEEEE. This clone was picked up a small number of times. The table came from immunoSEQ multiplex PCR; TCRdb's copy has only in-frame clones and leaves some out. The sample lists some 240,000 clones; more than 75% were seen once. Sequences were obtained from peripheral blood. The receptor was isolated from a human donor in a cohort sampled during active COVID-19. The chain has TRBV5-6 and TRBJ2-3; the match to TRBD1 covers 9 bases. CDR3 nucleotides: TGTGCCAGCAGTTTGCAGGGGACAGGGTTCACAGATACGCAGTATTTT. This codes for CASSLQGTGFTDTQYF. The complete variable domain, with remaining parts taken from reference TRBV5-6 and TRBJ2-3, reads DAGVTQSPTHLIKTRGQQVTLRCSPKSGHDTVSWYQQALGQGPQFIFQYYEEEERQRGNFPDRFSGHQFPNYSSELNVNALLLGDSALYLCASSLQGTGFTDTQYFGPGTRLTVL.